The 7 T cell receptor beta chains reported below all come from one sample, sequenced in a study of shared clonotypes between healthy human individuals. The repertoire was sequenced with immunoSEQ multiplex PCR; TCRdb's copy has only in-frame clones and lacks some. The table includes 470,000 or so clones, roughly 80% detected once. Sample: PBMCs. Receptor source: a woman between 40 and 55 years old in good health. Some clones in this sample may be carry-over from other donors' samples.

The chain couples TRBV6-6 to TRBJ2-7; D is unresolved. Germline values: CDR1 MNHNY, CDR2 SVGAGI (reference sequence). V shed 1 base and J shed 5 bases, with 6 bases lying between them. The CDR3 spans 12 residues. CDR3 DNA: TGTGCCAGCAGTTACTTCAGAAACGAGCAGTACTTC. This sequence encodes CASSYFRNEQYF.

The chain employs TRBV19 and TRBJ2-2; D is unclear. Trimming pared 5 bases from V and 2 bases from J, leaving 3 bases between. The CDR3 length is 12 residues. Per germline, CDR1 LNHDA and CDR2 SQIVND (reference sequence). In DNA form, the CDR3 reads TGTGCCAGTAGTCTAAACACCGGGGAGCTGTTTTTT. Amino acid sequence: CASSLNTGELFF.

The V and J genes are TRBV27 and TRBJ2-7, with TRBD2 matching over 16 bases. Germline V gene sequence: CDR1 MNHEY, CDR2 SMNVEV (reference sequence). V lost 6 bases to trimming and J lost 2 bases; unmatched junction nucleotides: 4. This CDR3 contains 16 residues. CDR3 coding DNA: TGTGCCAGCAGCCCGGGACTAGCGGGAGGGCCCTACGAGCAGTACTTC. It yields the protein CASSPGLAGGPYEQYF.

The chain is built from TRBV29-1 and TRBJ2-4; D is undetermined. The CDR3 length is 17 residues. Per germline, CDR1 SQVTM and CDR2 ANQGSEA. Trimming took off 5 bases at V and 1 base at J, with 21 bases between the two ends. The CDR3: CSVRNWATENAKNIQYF. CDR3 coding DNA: TGCAGCGTTAGGAATTGGGCGACCGAGAATGCCAAAAACATTCAGTACTTC.

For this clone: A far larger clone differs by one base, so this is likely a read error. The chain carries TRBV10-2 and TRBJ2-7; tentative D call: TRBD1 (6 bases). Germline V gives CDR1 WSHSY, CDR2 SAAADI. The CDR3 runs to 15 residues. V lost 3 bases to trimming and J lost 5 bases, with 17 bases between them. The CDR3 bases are TGCGCCAGCAGTGATCCAAGACAGGCAAAGCACGAGCAGTACTTC. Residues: CASSDPRQAKHEQYF.

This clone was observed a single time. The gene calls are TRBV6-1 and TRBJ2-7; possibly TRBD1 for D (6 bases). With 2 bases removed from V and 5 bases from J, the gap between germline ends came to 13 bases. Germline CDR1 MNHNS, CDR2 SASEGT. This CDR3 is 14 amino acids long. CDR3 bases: TGTGCCAGCAGTGAATTGAAGGGGGTCGACGAGCAGTACTTC. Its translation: CASSELKGVDEQYF.

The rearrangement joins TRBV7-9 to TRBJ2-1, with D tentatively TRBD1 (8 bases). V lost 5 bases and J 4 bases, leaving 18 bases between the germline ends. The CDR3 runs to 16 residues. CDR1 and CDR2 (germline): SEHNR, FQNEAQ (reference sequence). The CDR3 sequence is CASSASHRGGYNEQFF. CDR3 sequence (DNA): TGTGCCAGCAGCGCCTCCCACAGGGGGGGGTACAATGAGCAGTTCTTC. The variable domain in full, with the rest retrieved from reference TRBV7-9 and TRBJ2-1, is DTGVSQNPRHKITKRGQNVTFRCDPISEHNRLYWYRQTLGQGPEFLTYFQNEAQLEKSRLLSDRFSAERPKGSFSTLEIQRTEQGDSAMYLCASSASHRGGYNEQFFGPGTRLTVL.